This passage covers 17 T cell receptor beta chains from one sample sequenced in a study of T cell clonotyping in hematopoietic cell transplantation (dated by TCRdb to about 2021). Read against the paper, the sample's time point label means: 100 days after allo-HCT. The library was built by means of the immunoSEQ multiplex PCR assay. In TCRdb, the immuneACCESS table is reduced to in-frame sequences with V and J assigned. These tables do not hold every clone; where another copy was compared, an unresolved V gene accounts for under half, and the others remain unexplained. This sample comprises under 7,500 clones, about three quarters of them detected only once. The ten largest clonotypes hold under 35% of the sample. The specimen was PBMCs, collected 100 days after allogeneic stem cell transplant. These receptors all come from a male patient aged 45 to 59 who had an allogeneic stem cell transplant from an unrelated donor, so the T cells may come from the graft donor. Some clones in this sample may be carry-over from other donors' samples.

The chain recombines TRBV25-1 with TRBJ2-3; D remains unclear. This CDR3 region has 14 residues. The ends were cut back, 1 base at V and 3 bases at J, with 8 bases in the middle. Germline V gene sequence: CDR1 MGHDK, CDR2 SYGVNS. The CDR3 region has the DNA TGTGCCAGCAGTGAATTCAGCTTAACAGATACGCAGTATTTT. Protein product: CASSEFSLTDTQYF.

This clone was detected only a few times. The CDR3: CATSARRTGSRYEQYF. The CDR3, as DNA: TGTGCCACCAGCGCCAGGAGGACAGGGAGCCGCTACGAGCAGTACTTC. J is TRBJ2-5 and V is TRBV15, with 8 bases that match TRBD1. The DNA end is more similar to TRBJ2-7, so the J call may be wrong. This CDR3 has 16 residues. In germline, CDR1 is LNHNV, CDR2 YYDKDF (reference sequence).

This clone was picked up one time. This CDR3 is CASSEGTGGGTEAFF. In DNA, the CDR3 is TGTGCCAGCAGTGAAGGGACAGGGGGAGGGACTGAAGCTTTCTTT. The chain employs TRBV6-1 and TRBJ1-1; TRBD1 matches at 10 bases. The CDR3 loop spans 15 amino acids. Germline V gives CDR1 MNHNS, CDR2 SASEGT. V was pared by 1 base and J by 5 bases, with 4 bases of the junction left unmatched.

The chain links TRBV28 to TRBJ2-1; 10 positions match TRBD2. The CDR3 sequence is 15 residues long. Trimming cost V 2 bases and J 12 bases; bases outside gene matches: 10. The germline gives CDR1 MDHEN, CDR2 SYDVKM. CDR3 sequence (DNA): TGTGCCAGCAGTTTAGGGCTAGCGGGAGCGGGTGCGCAGTTCTTC. Its protein is CASSLGLAGAGAQFF.

The V gene is TRBV27, the J gene TRBJ1-5, with 8 bases aligning to TRBD1. J was trimmed by 6 bases and V by 6 bases; bases with no gene match: 4. The CDR3 runs to 13 residues. The germline gives CDR1 MNHEY, CDR2 SMNVEV (reference sequence). Here the CDR3 DNA reads TGTGCCAGCAGCCGACAGGGGTTTCAGCCCCAGCATTTT. This sequence encodes CASSRQGFQPQHF.

The chain combines TRBV28 with TRBJ1-3; D is possibly TRBD1 (6 bases). V was shortened by 6 bases and J by 3 bases, with 15 bases between the two germline ends. The germline V gene encodes CDR1 MDHEN and CDR2 SYDVKM. CDR3 length: 15 residues. The CDR3 bases are TGTGCCAGCAGGGAAGGGACACCAAATGGAAACACCATATATTTT. Translating gives CASREGTPNGNTIYF.

The V gene is TRBV30, the J gene TRBJ1-2; the D is unclear. Between the trimmed V and J ends, which lost 5 bases and 1 base, there was a span of 14 bases. Germline V gives CDR1 GTSNPN, CDR2 SVGIG (reference sequence). CDR3 length: 14 residues. CDR3 DNA sequence: TGTGCCTGGGGCGACGGTATACGTAACTATGGCTACACCTTC. Its translation is CAWGDGIRNYGYTF.

This sequence joins TRBV5-1 and TRBJ2-1; 13 bases fit TRBD2. The V and J ends lost 5 bases and 3 bases, in that order; junction bases with no gene match: 2. Germline CDR1 and CDR2: SGHRS and YFSETQ. The CDR3 consists of 15 residues. CDR3 coding DNA: TGCGCCAGCAGATGGACTAGCGGGGGCTACAATGAGCAGTTCTTC. As protein: CASRWTSGGYNEQFF.

CDR3 region: CASSLLGNEQYF. CDR3 coding DNA: TGTGCCAGCAGTTTGCTGGGGAACGAGCAGTACTTC. This chain links TRBV28 with TRBJ2-7; D is uncertain. The V gene lost 3 bases and the J gene lost 5 bases, with 8 bases spanning the gap. Germline values: CDR1 MDHEN, CDR2 SYDVKM. The CDR3 runs 12 residues. Filled out from reference TRBV28 and TRBJ2-7, the complete variable domain reads DVKVTQSSRYLVKRTGEKVFLECVQDMDHENMFWYRQDPGLGLRLIYFSYDVKMKEKGDIPEGYSVSREKKERFSLILESASTNQTSMYLCASSLLGNEQYFGPGTRLTVT.

The chain carries TRBV6-1 and TRBJ2-7, with TRBD2 identical over 9 bases. The CDR3 has 15 amino acids. CDR1 is MNHNS, CDR2 SASEGT, per germline. The trim removed 3 bases at V and 0 bases at J, leaving 3 bases unmatched. CDR3 sequence: CASSEETSGSYEQYF. The CDR3 bases are TGTGCCAGCAGTGAGGAGACTAGCGGCTCCTACGAGCAGTACTTC.

The V gene is TRBV28, the J gene TRBJ1-4, with a tentative D call TRBD1 (5 bases). CDR1 and CDR2 from the germline V gene are MDHEN and SYDVKM. The CDR3 is 16 amino acids. V was shortened by 4 bases and J by 8 bases, with 20 bases between the two germline ends. The CDR3 sequence is CASSSRQGGLDEKLFF. The DNA for the CDR3 is TGTGCCAGCAGTTCCCGGCAGGGAGGGTTAGACGAAAAACTGTTTTTT.

The V call is TRBV30, the J call TRBJ1-4; 8 nucleotides align to TRBD1. The CDR3 is made up of 15 amino acids. Looked up from germline, CDR1 is GTSNPN and CDR2 is SVGIG (reference sequence). After removal of 1 base from V and 3 bases from J, the junction contained 4 bases not matched to a gene. The CDR3 DNA reads TGTGCCTGGAGTGCCGACAGGGGTGCTAATGAAAAACTGTTTTTT. Translation gives CAWSADRGANEKLFF.

The rearrangement links TRBV7-8 to TRBJ2-3; 9 bases fit TRBD2. Losses at the gene ends were 5 bases for V and 8 bases for J; bases not matched to a gene: 14. The CDR3 contains 16 residues. Germline-derived CDR1 and CDR2 are SGHVS and FQNEAQ. The CDR3 DNA reads as TGTGCCAGCAGCCTGGTAGCGGGAGATCGGTCGGGTACGCAGTATTTT. Protein sequence: CASSLVAGDRSGTQYF.

V and J are TRBV4-3 and TRBJ1-2, with D possibly being TRBD1 (5 bases). Trimming took 2 bases from V and 4 from J, leaving 17 bases between them. The CDR3 runs 16 residues. Germline V lookup: CDR1 LGHNA, CDR2 YSLEER. The CDR3 reads CASSQSKPGRTYGYTF. Here the CDR3 DNA reads TGCGCCAGCAGCCAATCGAAACCGGGACGGACCTATGGCTACACCTTC.

The J gene is TRBJ2-7, the V gene TRBV5-6; D is possibly TRBD1 (6 bases). Trimming stripped 2 bases from V and 2 bases from J, with 14 bases between. CDR1 is SGHDT and CDR2 is YYEEEE in the germline V gene. The CDR3 sequence is 15 residues long. The CDR3 nucleotides read TGTGCCAGCAGCTTCCTCAAGGGGGATGCCTACGAGCAGTACTTC. As protein: CASSFLKGDAYEQYF.

The chain carries TRBV5-4 and TRBJ2-7; the match to TRBD2 covers 8 bases. Per germline, CDR1 SGHNT and CDR2 YYREEE (reference sequence). This CDR3 comprises 18 residues. Trimming removed 4 bases from V and 0 bases from J; junction bases left unmatched: 15. CDR3 loop: CASSPRPSGLTISYEQYF. The CDR3 DNA follows: TGTGCCAGCAGCCCTCGGCCTAGCGGGCTAACCATCTCCTACGAGCAGTACTTC.

The CDR3 bases are TGTGCCAGCAGTTCTCTAACAGCCATGAACACTGAAGCTTTCTTT. Translated, it gives CASSSLTAMNTEAFF. J is TRBJ1-1 and V is TRBV25-1; D gene ambiguous. The germline gives CDR1 MGHDK, CDR2 SYGVNS. Trimming pared 5 bases from V and 0 bases from J, leaving 13 bases between. The CDR3 contains 15 residues.